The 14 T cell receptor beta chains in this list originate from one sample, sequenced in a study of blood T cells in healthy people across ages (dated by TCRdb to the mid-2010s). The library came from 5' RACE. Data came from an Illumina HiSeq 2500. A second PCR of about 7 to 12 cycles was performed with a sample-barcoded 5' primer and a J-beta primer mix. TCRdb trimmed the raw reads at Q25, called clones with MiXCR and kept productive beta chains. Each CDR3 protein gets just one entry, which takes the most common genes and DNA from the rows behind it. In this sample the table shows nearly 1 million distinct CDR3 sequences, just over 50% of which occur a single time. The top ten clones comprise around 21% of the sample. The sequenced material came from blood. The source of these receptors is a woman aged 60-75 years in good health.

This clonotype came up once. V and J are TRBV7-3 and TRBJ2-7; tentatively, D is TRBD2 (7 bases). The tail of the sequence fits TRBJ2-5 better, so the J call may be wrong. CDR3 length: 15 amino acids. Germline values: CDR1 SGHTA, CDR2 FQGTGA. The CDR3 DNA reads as TGTGCCAGCAGCTTGATGGGGGGGGCTAGGGAGACCCAGTACTTC. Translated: CASSLMGGARETQYF.

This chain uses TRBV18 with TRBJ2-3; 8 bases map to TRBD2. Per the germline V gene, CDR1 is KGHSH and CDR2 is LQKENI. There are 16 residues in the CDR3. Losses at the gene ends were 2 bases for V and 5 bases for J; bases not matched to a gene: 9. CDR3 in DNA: TGTGCCAGCTCACCAAGAGCGGGAGTGGCGGTAGATACGCAGTATTTT. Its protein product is CASSPRAGVAVDTQYF. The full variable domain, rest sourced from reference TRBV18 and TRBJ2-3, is NAGVMQNPRHLVRRRGQEARLRCSPMKGHSHVYWYRQLPEEGLKFMVYLQKENIIDESGMPKERFSAEFPKEGPSILRIQQVVRGDSAAYFCASSPRAGVAVDTQYFGPGTRLTVL.

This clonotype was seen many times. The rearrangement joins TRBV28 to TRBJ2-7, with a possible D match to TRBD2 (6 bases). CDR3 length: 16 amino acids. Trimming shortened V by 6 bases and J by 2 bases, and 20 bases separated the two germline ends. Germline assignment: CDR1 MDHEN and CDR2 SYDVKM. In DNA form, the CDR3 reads TGTGCCAGCAGAAGATCGGGGAGGACGTTTCCCTACGAGCAGTACTTC. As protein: CASRRSGRTFPYEQYF.

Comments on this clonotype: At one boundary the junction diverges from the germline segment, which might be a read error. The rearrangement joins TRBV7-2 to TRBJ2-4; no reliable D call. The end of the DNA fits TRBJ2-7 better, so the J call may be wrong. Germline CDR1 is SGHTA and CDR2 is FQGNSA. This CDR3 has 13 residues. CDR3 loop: CASSVASQHEQYF. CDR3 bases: TGTGCCAGCAGCGTAGCAAGTCAGCACGAGCAGTACTTC.

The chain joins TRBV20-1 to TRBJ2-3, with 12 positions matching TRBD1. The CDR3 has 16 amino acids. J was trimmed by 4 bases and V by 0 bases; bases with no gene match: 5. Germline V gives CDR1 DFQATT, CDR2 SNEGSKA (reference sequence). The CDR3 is CSARDFGTGGADTQYF. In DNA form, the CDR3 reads TGCAGTGCTAGAGATTTCGGGACAGGGGGCGCAGATACGCAGTATTTT.

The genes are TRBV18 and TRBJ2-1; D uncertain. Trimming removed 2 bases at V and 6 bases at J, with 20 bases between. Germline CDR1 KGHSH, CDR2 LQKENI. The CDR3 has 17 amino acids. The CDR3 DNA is TGTGCCAGCTCACCATTAATAGGGCGAGGACCTGTCAATGAGCAGTTCTTC. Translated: CASSPLIGRGPVNEQFF.

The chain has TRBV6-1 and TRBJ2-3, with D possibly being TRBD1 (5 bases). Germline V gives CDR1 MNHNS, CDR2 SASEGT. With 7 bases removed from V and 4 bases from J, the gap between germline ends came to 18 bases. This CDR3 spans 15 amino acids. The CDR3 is CASIIAWGWADTQYF. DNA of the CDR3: TGTGCCAGCATCATTGCGTGGGGCTGGGCAGATACGCAGTATTTT.

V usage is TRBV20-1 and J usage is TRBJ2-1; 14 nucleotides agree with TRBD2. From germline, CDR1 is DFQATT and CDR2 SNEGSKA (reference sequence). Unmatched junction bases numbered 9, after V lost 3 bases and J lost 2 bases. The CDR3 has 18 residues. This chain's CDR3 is CSASRPGLAGVTYNEQFF. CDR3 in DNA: TGCAGTGCTAGTCGACCGGGACTAGCGGGAGTCACCTACAATGAGCAGTTCTTC.

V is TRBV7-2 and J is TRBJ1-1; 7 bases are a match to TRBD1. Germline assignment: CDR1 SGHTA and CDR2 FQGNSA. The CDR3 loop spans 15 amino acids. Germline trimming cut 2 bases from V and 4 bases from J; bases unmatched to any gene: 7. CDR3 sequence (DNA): TGTGCCAGCAGCTTAACGGGACAGCACAGCACTGAAGCTTTCTTT. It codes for CASSLTGQHSTEAFF.

The CDR3 here is CASSYQHEAFF. In nucleotides, the CDR3 is TGTGCCAGCAGTTACCAACATGAAGCTTTCTTT. The genes are TRBV28 and TRBJ1-1, with D unresolved. V lost 4 bases and J lost 7, with 7 bases in between. The CDR3 sequence is 11 residues long. CDR1 and CDR2 from the germline V gene are MDHEN and SYDVKM.

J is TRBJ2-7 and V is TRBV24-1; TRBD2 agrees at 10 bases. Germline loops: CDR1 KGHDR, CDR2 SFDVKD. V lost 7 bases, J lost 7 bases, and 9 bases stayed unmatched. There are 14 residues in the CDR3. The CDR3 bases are TGTGCCACCAGGGGGACGGGACTAGCGTCTGAGCAGTACTTC. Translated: CATRGTGLASEQYF.

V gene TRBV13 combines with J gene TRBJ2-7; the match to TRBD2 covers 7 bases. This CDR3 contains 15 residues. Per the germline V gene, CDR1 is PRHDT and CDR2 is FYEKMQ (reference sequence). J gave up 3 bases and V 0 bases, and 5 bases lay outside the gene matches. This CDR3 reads CASSLGWGEGYEQYF. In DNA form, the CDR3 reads TGTGCCAGCAGCTTAGGTTGGGGGGAGGGCTACGAGCAGTACTTC.

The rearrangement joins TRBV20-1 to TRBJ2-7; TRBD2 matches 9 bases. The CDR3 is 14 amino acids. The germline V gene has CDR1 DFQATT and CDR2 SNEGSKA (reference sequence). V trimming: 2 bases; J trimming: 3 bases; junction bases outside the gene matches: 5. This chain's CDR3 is CSARLREGLYEQYF. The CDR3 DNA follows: TGCAGTGCTAGACTGCGGGAGGGCCTCTACGAGCAGTACTTC.

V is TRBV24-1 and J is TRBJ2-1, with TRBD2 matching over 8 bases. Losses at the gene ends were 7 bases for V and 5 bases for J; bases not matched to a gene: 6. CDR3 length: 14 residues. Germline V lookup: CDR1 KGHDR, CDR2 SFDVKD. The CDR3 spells CATSLTGGDNEQFF. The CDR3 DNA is TGTGCCACCAGCCTAACCGGGGGGGACAATGAGCAGTTCTTC.